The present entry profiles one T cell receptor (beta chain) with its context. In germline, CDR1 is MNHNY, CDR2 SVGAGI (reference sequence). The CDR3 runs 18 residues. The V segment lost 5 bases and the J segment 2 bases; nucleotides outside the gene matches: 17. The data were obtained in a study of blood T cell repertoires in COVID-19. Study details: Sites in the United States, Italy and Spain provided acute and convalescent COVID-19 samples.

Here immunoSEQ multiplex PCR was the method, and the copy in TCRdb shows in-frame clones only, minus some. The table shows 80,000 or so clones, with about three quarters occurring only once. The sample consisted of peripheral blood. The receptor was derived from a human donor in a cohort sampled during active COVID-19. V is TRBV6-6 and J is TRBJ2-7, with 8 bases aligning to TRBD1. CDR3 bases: TGTGCCAGCAGTCACCTCTCGGGGTCGGGACAGGTAGCCTACGAGCAGTACTTC. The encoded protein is CASSHLSGSGQVAYEQYF.